The text below deals with one TCR beta chain. Under the authors' procedure: Reference gene primer amplification in the assay estimated nucleated cell counts. The method was immunoSEQ multiplex PCR; TCRdb's version includes in-frame clones alone and lacks a portion of them. V and J calls and clone size follow that table, whereas D and trimming were derived from the DNA. Among hundreds of thousands of clones, 70% to 90% were seen once, and the ten largest hold 10% to 15%. The ends were cut back, 0 bases at V and 10 bases at J, with 15 bases in the middle. The CDR3 sequence is 14 residues long. Looked up from germline, CDR1 is SGHTA and CDR2 is FQGTGA. These data are taken from a study of blood T cell repertoires in COVID-19. About the study: Specimens from acute and convalescent COVID-19 originated in the United States, Italy and Spain. PBMCs, B-cell-depleted T cells, or T cells provided the cDNA or gDNA that made up the material.

This sequence originates from a young woman who had recovered from COVID-19. Sample: peripheral blood. The rearrangement links TRBV7-3 to TRBJ1-2; TRBD1 is a possible D gene (5 bases). As DNA, the CDR3 is TGTGCCAGCAGCTTAACTGGACAAAAGGTAGACTACACCTTC. Translating gives CASSLTGQKVDYTF. The complete variable domain, with remaining parts taken from reference TRBV7-3 and TRBJ1-2, reads GAGVSQTPSNKVTEKGKYVELRCDPISGHTALYWYRQSLGQGPEFLIYFQGTGAADDSGLPNDRFFAVRPEGSVSTLKIQRTERGDSAVYLCASSLTGQKVDYTFGSGTRLTVV.